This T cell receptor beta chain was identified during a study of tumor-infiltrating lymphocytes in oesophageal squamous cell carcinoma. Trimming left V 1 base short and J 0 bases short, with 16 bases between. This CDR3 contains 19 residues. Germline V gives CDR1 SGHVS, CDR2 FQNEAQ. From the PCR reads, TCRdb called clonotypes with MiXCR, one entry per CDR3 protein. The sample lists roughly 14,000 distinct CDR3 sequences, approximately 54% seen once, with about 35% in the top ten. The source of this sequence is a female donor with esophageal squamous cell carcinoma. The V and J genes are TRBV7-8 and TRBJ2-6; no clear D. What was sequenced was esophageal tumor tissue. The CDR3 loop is CASSLVWGYSPSGANVLTF. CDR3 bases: TGTGCCAGCAGCTTAGTTTGGGGATACTCCCCCTCTGGGGCCAACGTCCTGACTTTC.